These 12 T cell receptor beta chains were all obtained from the same sample, sequenced in a study of blood T cell repertoires in COVID-19. Produced via immunoSEQ multiplex PCR; TCRdb's table is partial and in-frame only. The sample carries some 180,000 clones, approximately 80% recorded once. The source material was PBMCs or T cells enriched from blood (not recorded which). Receptors were obtained from a man in his fifties or sixties who had been exposed to COVID-19.

This sequence joins TRBV11-3 and TRBJ2-7; TRBD2 might be the D (6 bases). The V end was cut by 3 bases, the J end by 3 bases, with 21 bases between. The CDR3 loop spans 17 amino acids. The germline gives CDR1 SGHNT, CDR2 YENEEA. CDR3 in DNA: TGTGCCAGCAGCTTTCAAGGATCCGGGACTCGCGTCTACGAGCAGTACTTC. Its translation: CASSFQGSGTRVYEQYF.

This clone was found a few times. V is TRBV28 and J is TRBJ1-2, with 8 positions matching TRBD1. Germline CDR1 reads MDHEN; CDR2 reads SYDVKM. The CDR3 extends over 14 amino acids. The trim removed 7 bases at V and 4 bases at J, leaving 8 bases unmatched. In nucleotides, the CDR3 is TGTGCCAGCAACCACGGACAGGGTAGCTATGGCTACACCTTC. Translation gives CASNHGQGSYGYTF.

The count of this clone is one. The chain employs TRBV14 and TRBJ2-1; 10 bases map to TRBD2. The CDR3 spans 17 residues. The V and J ends lost 3 bases and 4 bases, in that order; junction bases with no gene match: 9. Germline V gene sequence: CDR1 SGHDN, CDR2 FVKESK. The CDR3 DNA follows: TGTGCCAGCAGCCACCTTCGACTAGCGGGTTGGTACAATGAGCAGTTCTTC. Encoded protein: CASSHLRLAGWYNEQFF.

CDR3 nucleotide sequence: TGTGCCAGCAGTTTCCTCGACAGGGACTATGGCTACACCTTC. Translating gives CASSFLDRDYGYTF. The chain has TRBV27 and TRBJ1-2; 7 bases align to TRBD1. The V segment lost 3 bases and the J segment 3 bases; nucleotides outside the gene matches: 4. This CDR3 comprises 14 residues. Per the germline V gene, CDR1 is MNHEY and CDR2 is SMNVEV (reference sequence).

This clone has ten or more counts. The rearrangement uses TRBV27 and TRBJ1-6; D possibly corresponds to TRBD1 (5 bases). The V end was cut by 8 bases, the J end by 7 bases, with 18 bases between. This CDR3 comprises 15 residues. Per germline, CDR1 MNHEY and CDR2 SMNVEV (reference sequence). CDR3 protein: CASRIGAAGNSPLHF. Here the CDR3 DNA reads TGTGCCAGCCGTATCGGGGCGGCGGGAAATTCACCCCTCCACTTT.

The chain employs TRBV6-2 or TRBV6-3 and TRBJ1-2, with D maybe TRBD1 (6 bases). Germline CDR1 and CDR2: MNHEY and SVGEGT. Trimming cost V 2 bases and J 4 bases, with 14 bases left between them. The CDR3 runs 15 residues. CDR3 sequence: CASSYGQIKIYGYTF. In DNA, the CDR3 is TGTGCCAGCAGTTACGGACAGATTAAAATCTATGGCTACACCTTC.

The chain combines TRBV14 with TRBJ1-1, with 7 bases identical to TRBD1. The germline V gene encodes CDR1 SGHDN and CDR2 FVKESK. Trimming removed 5 bases from V and 8 bases from J; junction bases left unmatched: 11. The CDR3 spans 14 residues. CDR3 amino acids: CASSSLTGVGEAFF. The CDR3, as DNA: TGTGCCAGCAGCTCCCTAACAGGGGTAGGGGAAGCTTTCTTT.

The rearrangement joins TRBV6-5 to TRBJ1-5; 12 nucleotides align to TRBD1. CDR3 length: 15 amino acids. The trim removed 6 bases at V and 7 bases at J, leaving 7 bases unmatched. Germline loops: CDR1 MNHEY, CDR2 SVGAGI. CDR3 amino acids: CASRAGTGGSQPQHF. Here the CDR3 DNA reads TGTGCCAGCAGAGCGGGGACAGGGGGCTCACAGCCCCAGCATTTT.

The rearrangement joins TRBV19 to TRBJ2-4; D possibly corresponds to TRBD1 (6 bases). V was shortened by 7 bases and J by 2 bases, with 15 bases between the two germline ends. The CDR3 has 15 amino acids. Germline V CDR1 and CDR2: LNHDA, SQIVND (reference sequence). For the CDR3, the DNA is TGTGCCAGTAACGTTGGGGGCATTACCAAAAACATTCAGTACTTC. Translation gives CASNVGGITKNIQYF.

This clone was counted once. This chain connects TRBV19 to TRBJ2-2; the match to TRBD2 covers 8 bases. The junction had 6 bases not matched to a gene; V was cut back by 6 bases and J by 3 bases. This CDR3 has 15 amino acids. Germline lookup yields CDR1 LNHDA and CDR2 SQIVND (reference sequence). CDR3 DNA: TGTGCCAGTAGCCCCACGGGAGGGGACACCGGGGAGCTGTTTTTT. It specifies CASSPTGGDTGELFF.

This clone was seen just once. This chain joins TRBV5-1 and TRBJ2-3, with D maybe TRBD2 (5 bases). V was trimmed by 0 bases and J by 4 bases, leaving 9 bases between them. The CDR3 has 14 residues. Germline values: CDR1 SGHRS, CDR2 YFSETQ. CDR3 sequence: CASSLERGADTQYF. The CDR3 region has the DNA TGCGCCAGCAGCTTGGAACGGGGTGCAGATACGCAGTATTTT.

The chain recombines TRBV28 with TRBJ2-7; a weak D match, TRBD2 (5 bases). The CDR3 contains 15 residues. The germline V gene has CDR1 MDHEN and CDR2 SYDVKM. V was trimmed by 2 bases and J by 4 bases, leaving 15 bases between them. The CDR3 is CASSLPLERRYEQYF. The CDR3 nucleotides read TGTGCCAGCAGTTTACCGCTAGAGCGGAGATACGAGCAGTACTTC.